This T cell receptor beta chain was obtained from a study of blood T cell repertoires in COVID-19. Study in general: Some COVID-19 samples were acute and others convalescent; all came from the United States, Italy and Spain. PBMCs, B-cell-depleted T cells, or T cells provided the cDNA or gDNA that made up the material.

The CDR3 runs 17 residues. Losses at the gene ends were 3 bases for V and 6 bases for J; bases not matched to a gene: 17. Here immunoSEQ multiplex PCR was the method, and the copy in TCRdb shows in-frame clones only, minus some. The sample holds 65,000 to 80,000 clones, 75% to 90% seen once. This TCR was recovered from a man aged 50 to 60 with active COVID-19. The sequencing sample was made of peripheral blood. The genes are TRBV23-1 and TRBJ2-7; 7 bases fit TRBD1. TRBV23-1 carries the ORF label, with uncertain function. CDR3 region: CASSHTWHRGGVSEQYF. CDR3 in DNA: TGCGCCAGCAGTCATACATGGCACAGGGGTGGGGTGAGCGAGCAGTACTTC.